The 5 T cell receptor beta chains below all came from one sample that was sequenced in a study of early T cells in non-severe SARS-CoV-2 infection (dated by TCRdb to about 2021). The library was made by 5' RACE. Sequencing instrument: NextSeq 500. TCRdb trimmed the raw reads at Q25, called clones with MiXCR and kept productive beta chains. Identical CDR3 protein sequences are pooled into one entry, listed with their most common genes and DNA. Within this sample are about 60,000 distinct CDR3 sequences, with about 12% of them counted one time only. In total, the top ten clones hold approximately 4.8% of the sample. Material: whole blood. The receptors originated from an adult who was a healthcare worker with PCR-confirmed SARS-CoV-2 infection or an uninfected control (not recorded which).

This clonotype was seen ten or more times. V and J are TRBV29-1 and TRBJ2-1; 9 bases fit TRBD1. CDR1 SQVTM and CDR2 ANQGSEA come from the germline V gene. Unmatched junction bases numbered 9, after V lost 1 base and J lost 8 bases. The CDR3 length is 15 residues. CDR3 amino acids: CSVEVRGDRVHEQFF. CDR3 DNA sequence: TGCAGCGTTGAAGTTAGAGGGGACAGGGTGCATGAGCAGTTCTTC.

The chain combines TRBV28 with TRBJ2-7; D ambiguous. Germline values: CDR1 MDHEN, CDR2 SYDVKM. V was cut by 7 bases and J by 3 bases, with 13 bases left in between. The CDR3 has 13 amino acids. The CDR3 sequence: CASTSNDGYEQYF. DNA for the CDR3: TGTGCCAGCACCTCGAATGACGGCTACGAGCAGTACTTC.

In its sample, this clonotype was seen many times. The chain combines TRBV11-2 with TRBJ2-5; a possible D gene is TRBD1 (5 bases). The CDR3 totals 13 residues. CDR1 and CDR2 (germline): SGHAT, FQNNGV. Trimming took off 5 bases at V and 8 bases at J, with 15 bases between the two ends. The CDR3 sequence: CASSQILQGTQYF. The CDR3 nucleotides read TGTGCCAGCAGCCAAATCCTGCAGGGTACCCAGTACTTC.

This clonotype was counted only a few times. This sequence joins TRBV12-3 or TRBV12-4 and TRBJ2-2; D is undetermined. The CDR3 consists of 13 residues. V dropped 5 bases and J dropped 2 bases, with 6 bases sitting between them. CDR3 DNA sequence: TGTGCCAGCAGTCCCCAAAACACCGGGGAGCTGTTTTTT. Translating it yields CASSPQNTGELFF.

The chain recombines TRBV29-1 with TRBJ1-4; a weak D match, TRBD1 (5 bases). CDR1 is SQVTM, CDR2 ANQGSEA, per germline. Deletions cut 4 bases from V and 3 bases from J, with 9 bases between. This CDR3 is 13 amino acids long. This CDR3 reads CSVGEGPNEKLFF. For the CDR3, the DNA is TGCAGCGTTGGAGAGGGACCTAATGAAAAACTGTTTTTT.